What follows describes a single T cell receptor (beta chain). Its antigen has not been determined. No qualities accompany the bases; no much larger clone lies one base away. The CDR3 holds 16 amino acids from the cysteine to the phenylalanine. This entry keeps only the CDR3 DNA: 48 bases, framed from base 1. CDR1 and CDR2, per the germline V gene (reference sequence), are LNHDA and SQIVND. The germline V and J ends show losses of 6 bases and 1 base respectively, and no gene match explains 9 bases of the junction. Enrolling through a virtual design, the prospective study's participants ranged in age from roughly 18 to 89 years and lived across about two dozen United States geographic areas. In the prospective study, cohorts were assigned on the basis of participant-reported clinical history obtained from a screening survey and a study questionnaire. Recovered participants in ImmuneRACE Cohort 3 were defined as having two consecutive negative NP/OP PCR tests, clearance from a healthcare professional, or resolution of symptoms. Mobile phlebotomists in the prospective study collected whole blood, serum and a nasopharyngeal or oropharyngeal swab from every participant. Prospective study participants could optionally give additional blood draws and questionnaires over an approximately 2-month period. Before DNA extraction, blood samples from the prospective study were shipped at room temperature or frozen.

The immunoSEQ Assay, a bias-controlled multiplex PCR, was used to amplify TCRbeta CDR3 regions from genomic DNA. Turning to the authors' computational methods: The number of nucleated cells in each sample was estimated by amplification of reference gene primers within the assay. To quantify the absolute abundance of each unique TCRbeta CDR3 rearrangement, sequence reads were collapsed and filtered. For each sample, productive Simpson clonality was calculated by taking the square root of Simpson's diversity index across productive rearrangements. This is the immuneACCESS table as TCRdb keeps it, with only in-frame sequences that have V and J called. A part of the clones is gone; compared with another copy, unresolved V genes explain less than half, and the rest is unexplained. The V and J calls and clone size come from that table; D and trimming were worked out from the DNA. The sample data list 150,000 or so clones, and more than 80% of these were observed just once. The top ten clones comprise about 4.5% of the sample.

The data were obtained in a study of blood T cell repertoires in COVID-19 (dated by TCRdb to the early 2020s). Looking at the study overall: Samples covering the acute and convalescent phases of COVID-19 were provided by collaborators in the United States, Italy and Spain. The prospective study material was composed of cDNA or gDNA derived from T cells, B-cell-depleted T cells, or PBMCs. Subjects who had been exposed to COVID-19, were actively infected with it, or had recovered from it provided the deeply sampled blood TCRbeta repertoires that made up the dataset. The repertoires were released in a freely available public database meant as a resource for research on the immune response to SARS-CoV-2. Samples were obtained from the ongoing ImmuneRACE study (first 160 participants) and from 1,254 subjects provided by 6 global collaborators. Nearly every sample came with metadata listing a de-identified subject ID, COVID-19 status, age in years and sex. Where available, HLA class I and class II types were taken from metadata supplied by the sample provider and were not determined by assay-based typing.

Results the study describes overall, beyond this receptor: Clinical and demographic metadata were provided uncurated, with the amount varying by source and participant.

The sequence was collected from a man aged 45-65 years who had recovered from COVID-19. The chain joins TRBV19 to TRBJ1-5; TRBD1 fits 7 bases in the junction. Sequencing was done on a sample of PBMCs or T cells enriched from blood (not recorded which). The CDR3 region has the sequence CASRVGRGVSNQPQHF. The nucleotides are TGTGCCAGTAGAGTTGGCAGGGGGGTAAGCAATCAGCCCCAGCATTTT.